This T cell receptor (beta chain) was recorded in a study of radiotherapy plus CTLA-4 blockade in lung cancer (dated by TCRdb to between 2018 and 2020). General notes on the study: Among enrolled patients, approximately 18% had an objective response and 31% reached disease control. The paper's findings and limits, for the study overall: The strongest predictors of response, as reported, were early dynamic changes in blood T cell clones along with a rise in serum interferon-beta after radiation. After treatment with radiotherapy and ipilimumab, TCR clones that originated in tumors expanded in peripheral blood.

The study tested focal radiation therapy combined with CTLA-4 blockade (ipilimumab) in patients with chemo-refractory metastatic non-small-cell lung cancer. A remark on this clone: Its antigen has not been determined. Base-call qualities are not available, and no considerably larger clone is one nucleotide away.

The library was made by the immunoSEQ multiplex PCR assay. Held by TCRdb, this immuneACCESS table contains in-frame sequences only and omits some clones. Under half of the omission traces to an unresolved V gene where checked; the cause of the rest is unknown. Within this sample are approximately 97,000 clones, with 80% to 90% of them counted one time only. Of the sample, around 0.8% falls within the top ten clones. The CDR3 measures 10 amino acids from cysteine to phenylalanine. Here the CDR3 DNA is all that survives: 30 bases in frame from base 1. The junction shows trimming of 7 bases on V and 6 bases on J, and the gene matches do not reach 2 bases of it. The germline V gene sets CDR1 to SQVTM and CDR2 to ANQGSEA.

This TCR was recovered from a human donor with non-small cell lung cancer who had stable disease on radiotherapy plus ipilimumab. The chain was built from TRBV29-1 and TRBJ1-2; 7 bases in the middle match TRBD1. The specimen was peripheral blood, collected from a patient treated with radiotherapy plus ipilimumab. The sequence in DNA is TGCAGCGCCGACAGGGATGGCTACACCTTC. Translation gives CSADRDGYTF.